The clone carrying this T cell receptor (beta chain) was detected a few times. Its antigen is currently unknown. The table came from immunoSEQ multiplex PCR; TCRdb's copy has only in-frame clones and leaves some out. Of about 32,000 clones detected, about nine tenths appear once; the ten largest clones hold less than 5%. The CDR3 contains 15 residues. V dropped 0 bases and J dropped 2; count of bases not matched to a gene: 0. Germline CDR1 and CDR2: MNHNS and SASEGT. The sample is drawn from a study of OX40 agonist ivuxolimab in advanced cancers. Study-wide context: Patient treatment consisted of intravenous ivuxolimab administration every 2 weeks at 0.01 to 10 mg/kg.

Study-level points and caveats: With doses of 0.1-3.0 mg/kg, partial responders showed among the lowest clonal expansion.

This TCR came from an adult with an advanced solid tumor such as melanoma, head and neck, liver or kidney cancer. The chain couples TRBV6-1 to TRBJ2-7, with 11 bases fitting TRBD2. The specimen was CD4+ or CD8+ T cells sorted from blood, collected in a trial of the OX40 agonist ivuxolimab. The CDR3 nucleotides are TGTGCCAGCAGTGAAGCTAGCGGGGGGGCCTACGAGCAGTACGTC. This sequence encodes CASSEASGGAYEQYV.